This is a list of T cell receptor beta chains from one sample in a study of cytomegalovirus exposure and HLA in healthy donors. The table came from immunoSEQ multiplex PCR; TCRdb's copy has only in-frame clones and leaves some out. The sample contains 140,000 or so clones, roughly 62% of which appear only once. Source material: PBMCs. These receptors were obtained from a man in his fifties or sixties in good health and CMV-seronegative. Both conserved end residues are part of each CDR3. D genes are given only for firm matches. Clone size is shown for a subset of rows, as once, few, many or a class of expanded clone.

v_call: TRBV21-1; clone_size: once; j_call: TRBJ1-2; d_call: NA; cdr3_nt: TGTGCCAGCAGCCCAGGGGTTTCCTATGGCTACACCTTC; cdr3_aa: CASSPGVSYGYTF
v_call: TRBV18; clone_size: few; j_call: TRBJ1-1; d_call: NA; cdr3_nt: TGTGCCAGCTCCCCAGCAGAGGGGGTGAACACTGAAGCTTTCTTT; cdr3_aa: CASSPAEGVNTEAFF
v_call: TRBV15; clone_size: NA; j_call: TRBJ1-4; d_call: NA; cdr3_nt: TGTGCCACCAGCAGAGATCCAGTGTCGAGCGGTGAAAAACTGTTTTTT; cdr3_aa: CATSRDPVSSGEKLFF
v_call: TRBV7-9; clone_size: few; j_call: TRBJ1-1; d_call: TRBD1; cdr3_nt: TGTGCCAGCGCATACAACAGGGGGGGAAACACTGAAGCTTTCTTT; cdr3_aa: CASAYNRGGNTEAFF
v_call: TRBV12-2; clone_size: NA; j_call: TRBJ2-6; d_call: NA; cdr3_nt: TGTGCAAGTCGCTTAATCCCTCGAAAACCCTGGACTAGCGGGAGTCGGTCTGGGGCCAACGTCCTGACTTTC; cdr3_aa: CASRLIPRKPWTSGSRSGANVLTF
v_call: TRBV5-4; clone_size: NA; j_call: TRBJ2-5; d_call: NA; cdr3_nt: TGTGCCAGCAGCACGACTAGAAGGCAGGTCGAGACCCAGTACTTC; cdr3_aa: CASSTTRRQVETQYF
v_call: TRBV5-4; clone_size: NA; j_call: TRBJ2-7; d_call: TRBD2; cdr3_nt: TGTGCCAGCAGCGGACTAGCGGGTCAGTCCTACGAGCAGTACTTC; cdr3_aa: CASSGLAGQSYEQYF
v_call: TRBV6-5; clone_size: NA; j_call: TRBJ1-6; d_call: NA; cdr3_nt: TGTGCCAGCAGATTGACAGGAGCAAATAATTCACCCCTCCACTTT; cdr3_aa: CASRLTGANNSPLHF
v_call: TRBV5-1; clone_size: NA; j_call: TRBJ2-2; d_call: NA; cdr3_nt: TGCGCCAGCAGCCGATTTCTAGCGAAGGACACCGGGGAGCTGTTTTTT; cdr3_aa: CASSRFLAKDTGELFF
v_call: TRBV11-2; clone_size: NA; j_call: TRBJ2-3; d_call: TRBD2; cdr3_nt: TGTGCCAGCGGGAGGGGAGATACGCAGTATTTT; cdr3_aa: CASGRGDTQYF